This T cell receptor (beta chain) is from a study of blood T cell repertoires in COVID-19. Overall study context: Specimens from acute and convalescent COVID-19 originated in the United States, Italy and Spain. T cells, B-cell-depleted T cells, or PBMCs provided the cDNA or gDNA that served as material.

Germline lookup yields CDR1 KGHSH and CDR2 LQKENI. V was pared by 1 base and J by 3 bases, with 5 bases of the junction left unmatched. The CDR3 covers 16 residues. As originally analysed: Reference gene primer amplification gave estimated nucleated cell counts. Assay used: immunoSEQ multiplex PCR; TCRdb lists only in-frame clones, some missing. For V, J and clone size, that table is used; D and trimming come from the DNA. The sample includes a few hundred thousand clones, approximately 86% seen only once; the top ten take just under 0.8%. The chain couples TRBV18 to TRBJ2-1; 8 bases match TRBD2. The TCR was taken from a woman under 40 with acute or convalescent COVID-19. The sample taken for sequencing was peripheral blood. In DNA form, the CDR3 reads TGTGCCAGCTCACCACTAGGGAGCGGGAGCTACAATGAGCAGTTCTTC. Protein sequence: CASSPLGSGSYNEQFF. Using reference TRBV18 and TRBJ2-1 for the parts outside the CDR3, the full variable domain is NAGVMQNPRHLVRRRGQEARLRCSPMKGHSHVYWYRQLPEEGLKFMVYLQKENIIDESGMPKERFSAEFPKEGPSILRIQQVVRGDSAAYFCASSPLGSGSYNEQFFGPGTRLTVL.